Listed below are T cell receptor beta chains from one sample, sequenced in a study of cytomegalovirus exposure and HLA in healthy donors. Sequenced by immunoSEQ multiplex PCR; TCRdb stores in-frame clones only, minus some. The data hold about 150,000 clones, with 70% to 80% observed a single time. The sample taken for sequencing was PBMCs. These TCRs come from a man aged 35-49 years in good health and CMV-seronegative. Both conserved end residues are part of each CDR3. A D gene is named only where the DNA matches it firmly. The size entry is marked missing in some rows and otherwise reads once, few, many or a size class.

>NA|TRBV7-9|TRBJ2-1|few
CSSSLGGEQFF
TGTTCCAGCAGCTTGGGGGGTGAGCAGTTCTTC
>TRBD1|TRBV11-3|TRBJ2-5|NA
CASSMTGKETQYF
TGTGCCAGCAGCATGACAGGGAAAGAGACCCAGTACTTC
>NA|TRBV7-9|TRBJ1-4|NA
CASSVREEKLFF
TGTGCCAGCAGCGTGAGGGAGGAAAAACTGTTTTTT
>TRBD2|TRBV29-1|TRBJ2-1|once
CSVENPWPPGTSGVNYNEQFF
TGCAGCGTTGAAAACCCCTGGCCTCCAGGGACTAGCGGAGTAAACTACAATGAGCAGTTCTTC
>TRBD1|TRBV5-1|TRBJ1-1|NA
CASSQQGTTEAFF
TGCGCCAGCAGCCAACAGGGGACCACTGAAGCTTTCTTT
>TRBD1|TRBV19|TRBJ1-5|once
CASRLPGQDNQPQHF
TGTGCCAGTAGACTACCGGGACAGGACAATCAGCCCCAGCATTTT
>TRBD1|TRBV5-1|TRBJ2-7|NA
CASSPRQGIHEQYF
TGCGCCAGCAGCCCCCGACAGGGAATCCACGAGCAGTACTTC
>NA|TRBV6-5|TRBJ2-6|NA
CASSYSGANGLTF
TGTGCCAGCAGTTACAGTGGGGCCAACGGCCTGACTTTC
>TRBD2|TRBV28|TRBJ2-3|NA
CASSWGRASGRPGTDTQYF
TGTGCCAGCAGTTGGGGCCGGGCTAGCGGGAGGCCGGGCACAGATACGCAGTATTTT
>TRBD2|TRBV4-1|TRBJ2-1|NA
CASSKGGGREVYNEQFF
TGCGCCAGCAGCAAAGGAGGCGGGCGGGAGGTGTACAATGAGCAGTTCTTC
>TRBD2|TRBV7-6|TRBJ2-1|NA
CASSTLQPGLADFSYNEQFF
TGTGCCAGCAGCACCCTACAACCGGGACTAGCGGATTTCTCCTACAATGAGCAGTTCTTC
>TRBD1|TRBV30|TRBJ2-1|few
CAYRGLAYNEQFF
TGTGCCTACAGGGGGTTAGCCTACAATGAGCAGTTCTTC
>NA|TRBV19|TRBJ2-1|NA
CASSIRAAGNEQFF
TGTGCCAGTAGTATAAGGGCAGCGGGCAATGAGCAGTTCTTC
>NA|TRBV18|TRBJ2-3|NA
CASSPPPSTDTQYF
TGTGCCAGCTCACCACCTCCTAGCACAGATACGCAGTATTTT
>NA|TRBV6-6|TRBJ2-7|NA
CASSFGTSSSYEQYF
TGTGCCAGCAGTTTTGGGACTTCTAGCTCCTACGAGCAGTACTTC
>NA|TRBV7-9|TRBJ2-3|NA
CASSPRGPDTQYF
TGTGCCAGCAGCCCGCGCGGCCCAGATACGCAGTATTTT
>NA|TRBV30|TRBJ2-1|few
CAWGDNAATNEQFF
TGTGCCTGGGGGGACAACGCCGCCACTAATGAGCAGTTCTTC
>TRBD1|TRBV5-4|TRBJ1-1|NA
CASSPQGVEAFF
TGTGCCAGCAGCCCGCAGGGGGTTGAGGCTTTCTTT
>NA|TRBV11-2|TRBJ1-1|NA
CASSPTGNLNTEAFF
TGTGCCAGCAGTCCCACAGGAAACCTGAACACTGAAGCTTTCTTT
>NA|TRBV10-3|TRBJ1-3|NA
CAIKDSSGNTIYF
TGTGCCATCAAAGACAGCTCTGGAAACACCATATATTTT
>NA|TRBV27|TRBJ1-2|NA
CASSLGRARGIHGYTF
TGTGCCAGCAGCCTCGGACGAGCCCGAGGGATCCATGGCTACACCTTC
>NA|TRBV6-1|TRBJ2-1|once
CASNRDSYNEQFF
TGTGCCAGCAACAGAGACTCCTACAATGAGCAGTTCTTC
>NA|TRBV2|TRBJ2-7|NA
CASSDGQGYEQYF
TGTGCCAGCAGTGACGGCCAGGGCTACGAGCAGTACTTC
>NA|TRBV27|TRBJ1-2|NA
CASSLSTGTDGYTF
TGTGCCAGCAGTTTATCGACGGGAACAGACGGCTACACCTTC
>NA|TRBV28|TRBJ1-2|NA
CASSLAGYGYTF
TGTGCCAGCAGTTTGGCGGGCTATGGCTACACCTTC
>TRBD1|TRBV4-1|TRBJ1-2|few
CASSQPRGEPLANYGYTF
TGCGCCAGCAGCCAACCCAGGGGGGAACCCTTAGCTAACTATGGCTACACCTTC
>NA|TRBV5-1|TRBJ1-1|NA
CASSLVGLNTEAFF
TGCGCCAGCAGCTTGGTGGGGCTCAACACTGAAGCTTTCTTT
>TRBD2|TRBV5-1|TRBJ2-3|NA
CASSSLAGGVDTQYF
TGCGCCAGCAGCTCCCTAGCGGGAGGGGTAGATACGCAGTATTTT
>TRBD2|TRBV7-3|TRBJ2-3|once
CASSRNSGSLDTQYF
TGTGCCAGCAGCCGTAATAGCGGGAGCTTAGATACGCAGTATTTT
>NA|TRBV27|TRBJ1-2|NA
CASSLSRGYGYTF
TGTGCCAGCAGTTTGTCCCGGGGCTATGGCTACACCTTC
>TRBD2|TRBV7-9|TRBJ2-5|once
CANSPEAGGRETQYF
TGTGCCAACAGCCCGGAAGCGGGAGGGCGGGAGACCCAGTACTTC
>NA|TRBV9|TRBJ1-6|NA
CASSSQRRGSYNSPLHF
TGTGCCAGCAGCTCTCAGAGGAGGGGCTCCTATAATTCACCCCTCCACTTT
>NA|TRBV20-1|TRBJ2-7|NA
CSARLGDEQYF
TGCAGTGCTAGACTCGGGGACGAGCAGTACTTC
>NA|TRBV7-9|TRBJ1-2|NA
CASSLDPGNYGYTF
TGTGCCAGCAGCTTAGATCCAGGAAACTATGGCTACACCTTC
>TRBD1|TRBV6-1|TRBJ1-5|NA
CASSERTGVFQPQHF
TGTGCCAGCAGTGAGAGGACAGGGGTTTTTCAGCCCCAGCATTTT
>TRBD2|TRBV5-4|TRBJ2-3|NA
CASSLTSGSTDTQYF
TGTGCCAGCAGCCTTACTAGCGGGAGCACAGATACGCAGTATTTT
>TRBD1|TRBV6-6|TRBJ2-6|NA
CASSWDRVSGANGLTF
TGTGCCAGCAGCTGGGACAGGGTCTCTGGGGCCAACGGCCTGACTTTC
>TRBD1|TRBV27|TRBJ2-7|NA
CASSPRQGAEQYF
TGTGCCAGCAGCCCCCGACAGGGCGCCGAGCAGTACTTC
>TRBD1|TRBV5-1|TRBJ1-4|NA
CASSLTGEEKLFF
TGCGCCAGCAGCTTGACAGGGGAGGAAAAACTGTTTTTT
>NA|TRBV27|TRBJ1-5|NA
CASSFPGLNQPQHF
TGTGCCAGCAGTTTCCCCGGACTTAATCAGCCCCAGCATTTT
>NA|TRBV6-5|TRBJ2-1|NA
CASSRLGAYNEQFF
TGTGCCAGCAGTCGGTTAGGGGCCTACAATGAGCAGTTCTTC
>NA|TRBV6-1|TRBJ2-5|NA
CASSERQAFQETQYF
TGTGCCAGCAGTGAACGACAGGCCTTCCAAGAGACCCAGTACTTC